The TCR beta chain described here comes from a study of CD8 T cells in Susac syndrome. CDR1 SGHRS and CDR2 YFSETQ come from the germline V gene. The trim removed 1 base at V and 4 bases at J, leaving 8 bases unmatched. The CDR3 covers 15 residues. Reverse transcription of about 0.5 to 1 ug RNA was carried out with random hexamers. One entry per CDR3 protein results from TCRdb running MiXCR on the immunoSEQ multiplex PCR reads. The table includes approximately 200,000 distinct CDR3 sequences, about 95% detected once. Sequenced input: CD4+ T cells from PBMCs. The sequence was obtained from a human donor with multiple sclerosis. V gene TRBV5-1 combines with J gene TRBJ2-7; TRBD2 matches 7 bases. In nucleotides, the CDR3 is TGCGCCAGCAGCTTGCCGGCGAGCGGGGTGTACGAGCAGTACTTC. Translated: CASSLPASGVYEQYF. Full variable domain (remainder filled in from reference TRBV5-1 and TRBJ2-7): KAGVTQTPRYLIKTRGQQVTLSCSPISGHRSVSWYQQTPGQGLQFLFEYFSETQRNKGNFPGRFSGRQFSNSRSEMNVSTLELGDSALYLCASSLPASGVYEQYFGPGTRLTVT.